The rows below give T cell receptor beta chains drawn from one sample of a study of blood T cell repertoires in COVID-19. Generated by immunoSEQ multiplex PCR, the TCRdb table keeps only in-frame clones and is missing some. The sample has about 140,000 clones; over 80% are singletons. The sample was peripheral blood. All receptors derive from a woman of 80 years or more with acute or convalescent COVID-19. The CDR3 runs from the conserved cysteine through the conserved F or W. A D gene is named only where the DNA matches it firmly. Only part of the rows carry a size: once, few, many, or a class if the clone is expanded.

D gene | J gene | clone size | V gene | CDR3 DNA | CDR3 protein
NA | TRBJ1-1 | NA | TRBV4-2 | TGTGCCAGCAGCCGGGAGAAGGACACTGAAGCTTTCTTT | CASSREKDTEAFF
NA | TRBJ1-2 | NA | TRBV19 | TGTGCCAGTAGCCCCGGGGAGCGCGGCTACACCTTC | CASSPGERGYTF
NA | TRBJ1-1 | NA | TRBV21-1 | TGTGCCAGCAGCACCCACATGGGGGGGCCCGTGAACACTGAAGCTTTCTTT | CASSTHMGGPVNTEAFF
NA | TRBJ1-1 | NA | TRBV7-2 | TGTGCCAGCAGCCATAGACAGATGAACACTGAAGCTTTCTTT | CASSHRQMNTEAFF
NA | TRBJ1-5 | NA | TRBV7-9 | TGTGCCAGCAGCTTAGGAGCCCAAACTTGGGGAGAGCCCCAGCATTTT | CASSLGAQTWGEPQHF
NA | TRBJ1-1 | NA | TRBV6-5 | TGTGCCAGCAGTTTCCCCGGAGGGGCTGAAGCTTTCTTT | CASSFPGGAEAFF
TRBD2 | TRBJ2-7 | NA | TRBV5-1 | TGCGCCAGCAGTCCGGGACTACCTCAGTACGAGCAGTACTTC | CASSPGLPQYEQYF
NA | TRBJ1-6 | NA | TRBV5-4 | TGTGCCAGCAGCGTTCGGGACTCAAGCTCCTATAATTCACCCCTCCACTTT | CASSVRDSSSYNSPLHF
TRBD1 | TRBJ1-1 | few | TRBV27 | TGTGCCAGCAGCAGAATCACAGGGGTAGACACTGAAGCTTTCTTT | CASSRITGVDTEAFF
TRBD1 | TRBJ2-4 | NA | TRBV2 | TGTGCCAGCAGCAGGGAAGGAGGGACAGGTGCCAAAAACATTCAGTACTTC | CASSREGGTGAKNIQYF
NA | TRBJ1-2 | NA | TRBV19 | TGTGCCAGTAGTATGGACTTCGGGTTGGGGGCTTATGGCTACACCTTC | CASSMDFGLGAYGYTF
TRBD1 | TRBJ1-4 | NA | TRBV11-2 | TGTGCCAGCAGCGCCGGGACAGGGGGCGGTGAAAAACTGTTTTTT | CASSAGTGGGEKLFF
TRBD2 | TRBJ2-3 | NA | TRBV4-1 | TGCGCCAGCAGCCAAGACCGACCTCCTGGGACTAGCGAGACAGATACGCAGTATTTT | CASSQDRPPGTSETDTQYF
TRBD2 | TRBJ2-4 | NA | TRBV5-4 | TGTGCCAGCAGCTCTAGCGGGGGGGAGAAAAACATTCAGTACTTC | CASSSSGGEKNIQYF
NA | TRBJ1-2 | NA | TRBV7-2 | TGTGCCAGCAGCCCCAAGGGGGGGGCTAGCTATGGCTACACCTTC | CASSPKGGASYGYTF
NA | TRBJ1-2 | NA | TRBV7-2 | TGTGCCAGCAGCTTAAGGATGGAGGGGAGCTACACCTTC | CASSLRMEGSYTF
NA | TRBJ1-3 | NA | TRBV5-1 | TGCGCCAGCAGCTTGGATGCAGGCCACTCTGGAAACACCATATATTTT | CASSLDAGHSGNTIYF
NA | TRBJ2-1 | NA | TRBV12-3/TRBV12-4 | TGTGCCAGCAGTTTACTTTTCAATGAGCAGTTCTTC | CASSLLFNEQFF
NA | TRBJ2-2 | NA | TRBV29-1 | TGCAGCGTTACAGGGCCGGAACCGAACGGGGAGCTGTTTTTT | CSVTGPEPNGELFF
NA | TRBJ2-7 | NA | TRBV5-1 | TGCGCCAGCAGCTTCATACAGGGTAGCGAGCAGTACTTC | CASSFIQGSEQYF
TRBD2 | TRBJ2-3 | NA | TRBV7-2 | TGTGCCAGCAGCTCACGTAGCGGGGTCCTGGATACGCAGTATTTT | CASSSRSGVLDTQYF
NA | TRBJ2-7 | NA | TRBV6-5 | TGTGCCAGCCGGGGTCAGGGGGGATCCGAGCAGTACTTC | CASRGQGGSEQYF
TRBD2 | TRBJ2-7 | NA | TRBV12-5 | TGTGCTAGTGGTACCGTCGCGGGGGGATCCTACGAGCAGTACTTC | CASGTVAGGSYEQYF
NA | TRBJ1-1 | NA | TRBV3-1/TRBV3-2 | TGTGCCAGCAGCCAAAACGGGGGCACTGAAGCTTTCTTT | CASSQNGGTEAFF
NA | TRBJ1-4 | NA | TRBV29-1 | TGCAGCGTTGCACAAGCAGGAGAAAAACTGTTTTTT | CSVAQAGEKLFF
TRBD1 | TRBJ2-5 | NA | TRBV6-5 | TGTGCCAGCAGTTACCGGACAGGTGGGCAAGAGACCCAGTACTTC | CASSYRTGGQETQYF
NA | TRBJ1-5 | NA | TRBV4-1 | TGCGCCAGCAGCCAAGATCGACAGAACCCGCATCAGCCCCAGCATTTT | CASSQDRQNPHQPQHF
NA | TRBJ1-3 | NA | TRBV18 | TGTGCCAGCTCACTGCCGGGAGGAAACACCATATATTTT | CASSLPGGNTIYF
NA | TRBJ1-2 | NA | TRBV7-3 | TGTGCCAGCAGCCCCTCTGGAGCCAGCTATGGCTACACCTTC | CASSPSGASYGYTF
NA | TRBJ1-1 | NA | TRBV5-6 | TGTGCCAGCAGCCCAATCAACCCAACAGGGTTGGGGGTGAACACTGAAGCTTTCTTT | CASSPINPTGLGVNTEAFF
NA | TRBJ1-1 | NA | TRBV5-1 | TGCGCCAGCAGCTTGACAGGGAACACTGAAGCTTTCTTT | CASSLTGNTEAFF
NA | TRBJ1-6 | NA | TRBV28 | TGTGCCAGCAGTTTATTTGCGGGGGGACCCCTCCACTTT | CASSLFAGGPLHF
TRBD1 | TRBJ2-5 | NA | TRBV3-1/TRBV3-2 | TGTGCCAGCAGCCCACGGGACAGAGGATTTTTTCAAGAGACCCAGTACTTC | CASSPRDRGFFQETQYF
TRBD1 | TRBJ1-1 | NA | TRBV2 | TGTGCCAGCACCCTGGGACAGAGGGGCACTGAAGCTTTCTTT | CASTLGQRGTEAFF
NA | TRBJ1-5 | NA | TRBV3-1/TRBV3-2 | TGTGCCAGCAGCCAATGGCCAGGGGAAGATCAGCCCCAGCATTTT | CASSQWPGEDQPQHF
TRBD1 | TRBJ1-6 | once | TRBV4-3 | TGCGCCAGCAGCCAAGGGACAGGGGTAAATTCACCCCTCCACTTT | CASSQGTGVNSPLHF
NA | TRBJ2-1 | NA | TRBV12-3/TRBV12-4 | TGTGCCAGCAGTTTCAACAATGAGCAGTTCTTC | CASSFNNEQFF
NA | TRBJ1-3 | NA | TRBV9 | TGTGCCAGCAGCTCCATGGTGCGGGGTGCTGGAAACACCATATATTTT | CASSSMVRGAGNTIYF
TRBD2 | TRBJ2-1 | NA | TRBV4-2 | TGTGCCAGCAGCCAACAGGCAGCGGGGGACAATGAGCAGTTCTTC | CASSQQAAGDNEQFF
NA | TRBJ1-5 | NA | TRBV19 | TGTGCCAGTACCATCGGGGGTCGGGGCAATCAGCCCCAGCATTTT | CASTIGGRGNQPQHF
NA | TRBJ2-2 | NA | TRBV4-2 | TGTGCCAGCAGCCAAGTGGGGCAGGGTCCCCCCGGGGAGCTGTTTTTT | CASSQVGQGPPGELFF
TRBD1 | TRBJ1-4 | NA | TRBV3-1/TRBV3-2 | TGTGCCTCCCGCCCGGGACAGACTAATGAAAAACTGTTTTTT | CASRPGQTNEKLFF
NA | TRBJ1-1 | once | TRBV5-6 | TGTGCCAGCAGCTTGATATGGACGGGGAACTTCCAGAACACTGAAGCTTTCTTT | CASSLIWTGNFQNTEAFF
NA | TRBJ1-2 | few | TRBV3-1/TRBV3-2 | TGTGCCAGCAGCCAACCAGGGCATGGCTACACCTTC | CASSQPGHGYTF
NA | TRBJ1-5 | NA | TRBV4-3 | TGCGCCAGCAGCCAAAACAGAGATCAGCCCCAGCATTTT | CASSQNRDQPQHF
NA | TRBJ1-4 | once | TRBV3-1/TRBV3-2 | TGTGCCAGCAGCCAGCGGGGTCCGGGTGAAAAACTGTTTTTT | CASSQRGPGEKLFF
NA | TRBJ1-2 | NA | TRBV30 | TGTGCCTGGAGTCCCCTCCGGGGCAGGGGTTATGGCTACACCTTC | CAWSPLRGRGYGYTF
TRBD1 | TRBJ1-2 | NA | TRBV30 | TGTGCCTGGAGTGAAACAGGGGGCGAGGGCACCTTC | CAWSETGGEGTF
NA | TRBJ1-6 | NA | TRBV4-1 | TGCGCCAGCAGCCAAGACTCCAGGTCTGTTTCACCCCTCCACTTT | CASSQDSRSVSPLHF
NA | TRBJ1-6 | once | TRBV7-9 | TGTGCCAGCAGCTTACACTCCGGCAGGGCGAATTCACCCCTCCACTTT | CASSLHSGRANSPLHF
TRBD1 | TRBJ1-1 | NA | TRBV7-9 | TGTGCCAGCAGCAGAAAAACCGGGACAGGGGGCAACACTGAAGCTTTCTTT | CASSRKTGTGGNTEAFF
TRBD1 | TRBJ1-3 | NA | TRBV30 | TGTGCCTGGAGTCCGACAGGGGGAGTCACTATGTCTGGAAACACCATATATTTT | CAWSPTGGVTMSGNTIYF
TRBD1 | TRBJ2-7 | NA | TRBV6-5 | TGTGCCAGCAGGAGAGGACAGGGGGGATCCTACGAGCAGTACTTC | CASRRGQGGSYEQYF
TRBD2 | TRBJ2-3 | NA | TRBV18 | TGTGCCAGCTCACGGACTAGCGGGGGGACAGACACAGATACGCAGTATTTT | CASSRTSGGTDTDTQYF